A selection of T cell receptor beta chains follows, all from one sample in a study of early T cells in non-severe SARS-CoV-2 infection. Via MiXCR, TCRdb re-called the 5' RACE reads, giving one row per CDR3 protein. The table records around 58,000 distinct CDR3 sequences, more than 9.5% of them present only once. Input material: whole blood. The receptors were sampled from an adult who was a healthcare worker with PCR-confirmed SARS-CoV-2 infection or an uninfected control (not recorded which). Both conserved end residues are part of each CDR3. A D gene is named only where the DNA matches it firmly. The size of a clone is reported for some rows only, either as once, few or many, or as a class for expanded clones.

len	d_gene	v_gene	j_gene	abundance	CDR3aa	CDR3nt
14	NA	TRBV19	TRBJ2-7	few	CASNIGAGYGEQYF	TGTGCCAGTAACATCGGGGCCGGGTATGGCGAGCAGTACTTC
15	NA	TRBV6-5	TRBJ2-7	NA	CASSYSMFQSNEQYF	TGTGCCAGCAGTTACTCGATGTTCCAGTCAAACGAGCAGTACTTC
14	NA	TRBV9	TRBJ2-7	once	CASSPSTSPYEQYF	TGTGCCAGCAGCCCCAGTACATCTCCCTACGAGCAGTACTTC
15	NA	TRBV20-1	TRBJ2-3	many	CSARSAWSSADTQYF	TGCAGTGCTAGGTCGGCTTGGTCCTCAGCAGATACGCAGTATTTT
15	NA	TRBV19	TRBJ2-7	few	CASSISRLPRYEQYF	TGTGCCAGTAGTATAAGTCGACTACCTCGCTACGAGCAGTACTTC
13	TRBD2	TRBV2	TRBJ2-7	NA	CASQAGWVLEQYF	TGTGCCAGCCAAGCGGGGTGGGTCCTTGAGCAGTACTTC
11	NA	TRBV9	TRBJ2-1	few	CASSVGGEQFF	TGTGCCAGCAGCGTTGGCGGTGAGCAGTTCTTC
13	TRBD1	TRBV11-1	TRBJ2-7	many	CASSWTGTYEQYF	TGTGCCAGCAGCTGGACAGGGACCTACGAGCAGTACTTC
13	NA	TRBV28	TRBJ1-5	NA	CASRRQSNQPQHF	TGTGCCAGCAGACGACAGTCCAATCAGCCCCAGCATTTT
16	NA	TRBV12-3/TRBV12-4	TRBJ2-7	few	CASSTVRSAGRYEQYF	TGTGCCAGCAGTACCGTTCGGTCAGCCGGGCGCTACGAGCAGTACTTC
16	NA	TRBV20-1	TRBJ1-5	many	CSARRADRGGNQPQHF	TGCAGTGCTAGACGCGCGGACAGAGGGGGCAATCAGCCCCAGCATTTT
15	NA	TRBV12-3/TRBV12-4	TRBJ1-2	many	CASSFLQILSYGYTF	TGTGCCAGCAGTTTTCTACAGATACTAAGCTATGGCTACACCTTC
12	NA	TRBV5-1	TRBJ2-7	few	CASSEPFYEQYF	TGCGCCAGCAGCGAACCCTTCTACGAGCAGTACTTC
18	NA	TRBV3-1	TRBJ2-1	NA	CASSHPPGGVARRGEQFF	TGTGCCAGCAGCCACCCCCCGGGGGGCGTGGCCCGGCGGGGTGAGCAGTTCTTC
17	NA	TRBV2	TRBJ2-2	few	CASSEGPDRPNTGELFF	TGTGCCAGCAGTGAAGGACCGGACAGACCGAACACCGGGGAGCTGTTTTTT
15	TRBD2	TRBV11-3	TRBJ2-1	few	CASSQNLAGYNEQFF	TGTGCCAGCAGCCAAAACCTAGCGGGATACAATGAGCAGTTCTTC
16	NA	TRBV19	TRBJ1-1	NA	CASSMVQTGWNTEAFF	TGTGCCAGTAGTATGGTCCAGACAGGATGGAACACTGAAGCTTTCTTT
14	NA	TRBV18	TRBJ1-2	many	CASSPVKGDYGYTF	TGTGCCAGCTCACCAGTCAAGGGAGACTATGGCTACACCTTC